This TCR beta chain was obtained from a study of blood T cells in healthy people across ages (dated by TCRdb to between 2015 and 2017). The study in broad terms: In model experiments, template switching captured roughly one uniquely barcoded TCR beta cDNA molecule for every two T cells. Four age groups were formed from the donors: young (average about 15 years), middle-aged (around 39), aged (approximately 60) and long-lived (about 80). For two donors (one aged 18 to 29 and one aged 80 or older), the study analyzed two additional independent replicas of 1 million unique cDNA reads from the same blood draw. The study measured age-related changes in TCR beta repertoire diversity using deep sequencing normalized with unique cDNA molecular identifiers. Donors of different ages were randomly distributed across sequencing lanes to avoid experimental bias.

The library was built by means of 5' RACE. The instrument was an Illumina HiSeq 2500. A second PCR of about 6 to 11 cycles was performed with a sample-barcoded 5' primer and a J-beta primer mix. A unique molecular identifier was introduced onto each TCR beta cDNA molecule by a template-switch 5' adaptor carrying 12 random nucleotides. At least 2.5 million CDR3-containing paired-end reads were obtained from each sample. All of the RNA was converted into first-strand cDNA using the Mint cDNA synthesis kit, with a TRBC-specific oligonucleotide serving as the primer. Following uracil-DNA glycosylase treatment, all cDNA underwent a first 18-cycle PCR with the universal primers M1SS and BC2_uni_R. The authors processed their data as follows. For normalization, 1 million high-quality reads were randomly selected from each sample, with every read carrying a distinct molecular identifier. Instead of being binned into consensus sequences, reads that shared molecular identifiers were thrown out. MiTCR, run with a Q25 quality threshold and the strictest error-elimination algorithm, handled CDR3 identification, clonotype clustering and error correction. A nonparametric unseen species model with Euler transformation was used to estimate a lower bound on total TCR beta diversity. In-frame beta chains were kept once TCRdb had trimmed the public reads at Q25 with fastp and called clones with MiXCR. One record per CDR3 amino acid sequence lists the most common genes and DNA. The V and J calls shown here were made by TCRdb, not taken from the authors' results. In all, the sample holds 1.5 million or so distinct CDR3 sequences, and roughly 40% of those were seen once. The ten largest clones take up 7.9% of the sample.

The roughly 38 donors, aged roughly 6 to 95 years, were systemically healthy Caucasian individuals from Russia. Each donor gave 8 to 10 milliliters of peripheral blood, collected into EDTA-treated Vacutainer tubes. PBMCs were isolated by Ficoll-Paque density-gradient centrifugation, with at least 6 million obtained per sample. Total RNA was extracted from PBMCs with Trizol reagent, with at least 6 micrograms obtained per sample. For every donor, flow cytometry on a PBMC aliquot measured the percentage of naive CD45RAhigh/CD27high T cells. From the cysteine up to the phenylalanine, the CDR3 has a length of 14 residues. Only CDR3 DNA remains: 42 bases, in frame from the first base. V drops 2 bases and J drops 1 base, leaving 6 bases in between. Taken from the germline V gene, the CDR1 and CDR2 loops are KGHDR and SFDVKD. What the authors observed across the whole study: Conclusive comparison of naive and antigen-experienced compartments was prevented by the profiling of bulk unsorted PBMCs. There was a strong correlation between observed TCR beta diversity and the percentage of naive T cells measured by flow cytometry. Donor CMV infection status was unknown, potentially confounding age-related changes in expanded clonotypes. Total diversity estimates from one million sequenced T cells were considered lower bounds and underestimates. Compared with the aged group, the long-lived group had more naive CD4+ T cells, fewer expanded clones and increased TCR diversity, suggesting age selection. As age increased, observed TCR beta diversity per million T cells dropped in a roughly linear way, and a significant reduction was already evident by age 40.

A note on this clonotype: What antigen it recognizes has not been identified. Per-nucleotide qualities are absent, and no much larger clonotype sits a single base away.

This TCR derives from a woman aged 18-29 years in good health. The rearrangement combines TRBV24-1 with TRBJ2-3; the D gene could be either TRBD1 or TRBD2, each agreeing at 5 bases. The sequencing sample was made of blood. CDR3 loop: CATSDSGRTDTQYF. The nucleotide sequence reads TGTGCCACCAGTGATTCGGGACGCACAGATACGCAGTATTTT.